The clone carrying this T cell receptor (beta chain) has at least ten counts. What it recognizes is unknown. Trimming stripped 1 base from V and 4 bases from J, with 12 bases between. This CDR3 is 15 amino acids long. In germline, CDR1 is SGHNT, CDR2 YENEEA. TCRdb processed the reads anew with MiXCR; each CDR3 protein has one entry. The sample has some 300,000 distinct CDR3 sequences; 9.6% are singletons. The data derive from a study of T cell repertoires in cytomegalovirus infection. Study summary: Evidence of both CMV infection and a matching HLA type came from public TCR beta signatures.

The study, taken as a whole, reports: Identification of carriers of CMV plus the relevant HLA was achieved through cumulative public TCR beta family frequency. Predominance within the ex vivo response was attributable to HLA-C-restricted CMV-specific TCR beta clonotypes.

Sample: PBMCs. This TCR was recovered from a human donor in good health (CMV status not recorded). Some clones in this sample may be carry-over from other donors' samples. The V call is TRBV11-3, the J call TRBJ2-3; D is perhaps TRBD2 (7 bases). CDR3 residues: CASSLVGGAADTQYF. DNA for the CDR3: TGTGCCAGCAGCTTAGTTGGGGGGGCCGCAGATACGCAGTATTTT.